These 17 T cell receptor beta chains were all obtained from the same sample, sequenced in a study of control samples from healthy donors and cancer patients. The table came from immunoSEQ multiplex PCR; TCRdb's copy has only in-frame clones and leaves some out. The sample consists of about 170,000 clones, about nine tenths of them appearing once. What was sequenced was blood. Receptors originate from a woman in her 30s in good health.

V is TRBV5-4 and J is TRBJ1-2; 11 bases match TRBD1. J was trimmed by 8 bases and V by 4 bases; bases with no gene match: 7. Looked up from germline, CDR1 is SGHNT and CDR2 is YYREEE (reference sequence). The CDR3 is made up of 14 amino acids. In nucleotides, the CDR3 is TGTGCCAGCAGCGCGGACAGGGGGCGGTGGGGCTACACCTTC. This sequence encodes CASSADRGRWGYTF.

The chain employs TRBV6-4 and TRBJ2-1, with D possibly TRBD1 on 6 matching bases. V lost 2 bases and J lost 8, with 13 bases in between. CDR1 MRHNA and CDR2 SNTAGT come from the germline V gene. The CDR3 contains 14 residues. DNA for the CDR3: TGTGCCAGCAGTGACGGCAGGGGCGGAGATGAGCAGTTCTTC. Residues: CASSDGRGGDEQFF.

The CDR3 protein is CASSPTGSNIQYF. The CDR3 DNA reads TGTGCCAGCAGCCCGACCGGCAGTAACATTCAGTACTTC. The genes are TRBV7-9 and TRBJ2-4; D is undetermined. CDR3 length: 13 amino acids. In germline, CDR1 is SEHNR, CDR2 FQNEAQ (reference sequence). Trimming stripped 5 bases from V and 7 bases from J, with 12 bases between.

The CDR3 nucleotides are TGTGCCACCCGGGACAGGGTCCCCAATCAGCCCCAGCATTTT. Translating it yields CATRDRVPNQPQHF. The genes are TRBV19 and TRBJ1-5; TRBD1 agrees at 9 bases. J was trimmed by 3 bases and V by 10 bases; bases with no gene match: 7. Germline CDR1 LNHDA, CDR2 SQIVND (reference sequence). The CDR3 loop spans 14 amino acids.

V and J are TRBV20-1 and TRBJ2-2; 11 bases agree with TRBD1. Looked up from germline, CDR1 is DFQATT and CDR2 is SNEGSKA (reference sequence). With 3 bases clipped from V and 6 bases from J, the junction kept 6 bases outside the gene matches. This CDR3 has 15 amino acids. The CDR3 loop reads CSASGRTGGAGELFF. The CDR3 DNA is TGCAGTGCTAGTGGCAGGACAGGGGGCGCCGGGGAGCTGTTTTTT.

This chain uses TRBV21-1 with TRBJ1-2. TRBV21-1 is a documented pseudogene. This CDR3 contains 12 residues. The CDR3 loop reads CASSKPRDGYTF. The CDR3 region has the DNA TGTGCCAGCAGCAAACCCCGGGATGGCTACACCTTC.

A note on this clone: Other DNA sequences in the sample encode the same CDR3. This chain connects TRBV28 to TRBJ1-2; 10 bases align to TRBD1. Trimming removed 3 bases from V and 8 bases from J; junction bases left unmatched: 3. Germline V CDR1 and CDR2: MDHEN, SYDVKM. This CDR3 has 13 amino acids. The CDR3 DNA sequence: TGTGCCAGCAGTTTCGGGACAGGGGACGGCTACACCTTC. Translation gives CASSFGTGDGYTF.

The rearrangement joins TRBV6-2 or TRBV6-3 to TRBJ2-3, with 7 positions matching TRBD1. J was trimmed by 7 bases and V by 4 bases; bases with no gene match: 5. Germline CDR1 and CDR2: MNHEY and SVGEGT. The CDR3 length is 13 residues. CDR3 amino acids: CASSWTGSNTQYF. The CDR3 nucleotides read TGTGCCAGCAGTTGGACAGGCTCTAATACGCAGTATTTT.

The chain links TRBV27 to TRBJ2-1, with D maybe TRBD1 (5 bases). Trimming removed 4 bases at V and 4 bases at J, with 11 bases between. The CDR3 covers 14 residues. CDR1 is MNHEY, CDR2 SMNVEV, per germline (reference sequence). CDR3 DNA: TGTGCCAGCAGTTGGGGCAGGGCGTACAATGAGCAGTTCTTC. It codes for CASSWGRAYNEQFF.

This clone was detected only a few times. This chain connects TRBV3-1 (or the pseudogene TRBV3-2) to TRBJ1-2; D unclear. Trimming took 5 bases from V and 2 from J, leaving 9 bases between them. CDR1 and CDR2 (germline): LGHDT, YNNKEL (reference sequence). CDR3 length equals 13 residues. This chain's CDR3 is CASSSEPNYGYTF. DNA for the CDR3: TGTGCCAGCAGCTCCGAACCGAACTATGGCTACACCTTC.

The CDR3 nucleotides read TGTGCCTGGAGTGTAATGGGAGACACCGGGGAGCTGTTTTTT. It translates to CAWSVMGDTGELFF. The chain links TRBV30 to TRBJ2-2, with D possibly matching TRBD2 (5 bases). Germline CDR1 reads GTSNPN; CDR2 reads SVGIG (reference sequence). V was clipped by 0 bases and J by 3 bases, with 8 bases between them. This CDR3 has 14 amino acids.

The J gene is TRBJ2-5, the V gene TRBV6-5, with D perhaps TRBD1 or TRBD2 (5 bases each). V lost 2 bases and J 5 bases, leaving 12 bases between the germline ends. The CDR3 runs 14 residues. CDR1 MNHEY and CDR2 SVGAGI come from the germline V gene. In DNA form, the CDR3 reads TGTGCCAGCAGTTACGAGGGGTCGGGTGAGACCCAGTACTTC. This sequence encodes CASSYEGSGETQYF.

The CDR3 nucleotides read TGTGCCAGCAGCTTCGGTGGCAACAATCAGCCCCAGCATTTT. Translation: CASSFGGNNQPQHF. This chain joins TRBV7-9 and TRBJ1-5; D unresolved. CDR3 size: 14 residues. Trimming stripped 3 bases from V and 3 bases from J, with 9 bases between. Germline CDR1 is SEHNR and CDR2 is FQNEAQ (reference sequence).

The chain couples TRBV19 to TRBJ2-7; 10 bases match TRBD1. Germline CDR1 is LNHDA and CDR2 is SQIVND (reference sequence). The length of the CDR3 is 13 residues. V lost 8 bases and J lost 3; bases outside the gene matches: 4. In DNA form, the CDR3 reads TGTGCCAGTCGAGACAGGGGGCACTACGAGCAGTACTTC. Amino acids: CASRDRGHYEQYF.

The count of this clone is one. This chain joins TRBV9 and TRBJ1-3, with TRBD1 as a possible D gene (5 bases). This CDR3 comprises 14 residues. CDR1 and CDR2 (germline): SGDLS, YYNGEE. The germline V and J ends were trimmed by 5 bases and 0 bases, with 9 bases remaining between them. CDR3 residues: CASRAGTSGNTIYF. For the CDR3, the DNA is TGTGCCAGCAGAGCCGGGACCTCTGGAAACACCATATATTTT.

The chain has TRBV29-1 and TRBJ2-1; 8 bases are shared with TRBD2. After removal of 4 bases from V and 6 bases from J, the junction contained 5 bases not matched to a gene. Germline V lookup: CDR1 SQVTM, CDR2 ANQGSEA. CDR3 length: 13 residues. The CDR3 loop reads CSVVGLAGNEQFF. In DNA, the CDR3 is TGCAGCGTTGTGGGGCTAGCGGGCAATGAGCAGTTCTTC.

The V and J genes are TRBV5-4 and TRBJ2-3, with D tentatively TRBD1 (6 bases). Germline CDR1 is SGHNT and CDR2 is YYREEE (reference sequence). This CDR3 comprises 14 residues. Trimming pared 0 bases from V and 1 base from J, leaving 6 bases between. The CDR3 bases are TGTGCCAGCAGCTTGGACAGGGGCACAGATACGCAGTATTTT. It codes for CASSLDRGTDTQYF.